The 6 T cell receptor beta chains below all came from one sample that was sequenced in a study of T-cell reconstitution after alpha-beta-depleted transplantation in children (dated by TCRdb to 2016 to 2017). Libraries were constructed by PCR. Sequencing used an Illumina HiSeq 2500. TCR library preparation used molecular barcoding, with unique molecular identifiers applied to normalize quantification of the TCRbeta repertoire. Starting from the raw public reads, TCRdb applied fastp trimming at Q25, assembled clones with MiXCR and retained in-frame beta chains. Identical CDR3 protein sequences are pooled into one entry, listed with their most common genes and DNA. This sample has about 97,000 distinct CDR3 sequences in its table, and 4.5% to 7.5% of those were observed once. The biggest ten clones account for more than 5.5% of the sample. The time point tag for this specimen amounts to: day 60 (about 2 months) after transplantation. According to the study, the label for this sample's treatment or condition signals: allogeneic hematopoietic cell transplantation with graft depleted of TCRalphabeta T cells and CD19 B cells.

The material was PBMCs, mostly from graft donor cells, obtained 60 days after TCRalphabeta/CD19-depleted stem cell transplant. Receptors originate from a female patient aged 2 to 10 who had a stem cell transplant for Fanconi anemia, so the T cells may come from the graft donor.

V gene TRBV6-5 combines with J gene TRBJ1-4, with D tentatively TRBD1 (6 bases). V was pared by 0 bases and J by 4 bases, with 9 bases between. The CDR3 has 15 amino acids. Germline V gene data show CDR1 as MNHEY and CDR2 as SVGAGI. The CDR3 loop reads CASSYSQGINEKLFF. CDR3 DNA sequence: TGTGCCAGCAGTTACTCGCAGGGGATTAATGAAAAACTGTTTTTT.

In this sample, this clonotype turned up many times. The rearrangement joins TRBV29-1 to TRBJ2-7, with TRBD1 matching 7 bases. This CDR3 is 13 amino acids long. The V segment lost 7 bases and the J segment 4 bases; nucleotides outside the gene matches: 10. Germline V gene data show CDR1 as SQVTM and CDR2 as ANQGSEA. The chain's CDR3 is CSALPGQTYEQYF. DNA for the CDR3: TGCAGCGCTCTCCCGGGACAGACTTACGAGCAGTACTTC.

In its sample, this clonotype was seen many times. The J gene is TRBJ2-1, the V gene TRBV7-3; D call uncertain. The V end was cut by 1 base, the J end by 7 bases, with 11 bases between. In germline, CDR1 is SGHTA, CDR2 FQGTGA. The CDR3 totals 14 residues. Written as DNA, the CDR3 is TGTGCCAGCAGCTTAAAGGGCGGAGAGAATGAGCAGTTCTTC. Amino acid sequence: CASSLKGGENEQFF.

This clonotype was recorded at least ten times. The gene calls are TRBV20-1 and TRBJ1-6; no firm D call. V was clipped by 6 bases and J by 6 bases, with 6 bases between them. This CDR3 contains 11 residues. Germline V gene sequence: CDR1 DFQATT, CDR2 SNEGSKA (reference sequence). CDR3 in DNA: TGCAGTGCACGTGGTAATTCACCCCTCCACTTT. The encoded protein is CSARGNSPLHF.

This clonotype was counted a few times. The chain links TRBV7-7 to TRBJ1-5; 9 positions agree with TRBD1. Per germline, CDR1 SSHAT and CDR2 FNYEAQ (reference sequence). Germline trimming cut 5 bases from V and 6 bases from J; bases unmatched to any gene: 8. The CDR3 loop spans 15 amino acids. The CDR3 bases are TGTGCCAGCAGCGCTGAGGGACAGGGAACTCAGCCCCAGCATTTT. It is translated as CASSAEGQGTQPQHF.

Ten or more counts support this clonotype. The chain couples TRBV29-1 to TRBJ2-3; D uncertain. V lost 4 bases, J lost 1 base, and 12 bases lay in between. Per germline, CDR1 SQVTM and CDR2 ANQGSEA. This CDR3 has 14 residues. The CDR3 protein is CSVGSYRGTDTQYF. The CDR3 bases are TGCAGCGTTGGATCTTACCGGGGCACAGATACGCAGTATTTT.